A selection of T cell receptor beta chains follows, all from one sample in a study of T cell responses to AZD1222 COVID-19 vaccine. The method was immunoSEQ multiplex PCR; TCRdb's version includes in-frame clones alone and lacks a portion of them. The sample yields 100,000 to 150,000 clones, over 85% seen once. The starting material was peripheral blood, obtained on day 0 of AZD1222 vaccination. These receptors originate from an adult in good health. CDR3s include the opening cysteine and the closing phenylalanine or tryptophan. Fields, in order: D gene, V gene, J gene, CDR3 protein, CDR3 DNA. A D gene is named only where the DNA matches it firmly.

d_call: -
v_call: TRBV2
j_call: TRBJ1-1
cdr3_aa: CASSDQITEAFF
cdr3_nt: TGTGCCAGCAGTGATCAGATCACTGAAGCTTTCTTT

d_call: TRBD2
v_call: TRBV5-1
j_call: TRBJ2-7
cdr3_aa: CASSQRGLAEQYF
cdr3_nt: TGCGCCAGCAGCCAACGGGGACTAGCGGAGCAGTACTTC

d_call: -
v_call: TRBV25-1
j_call: TRBJ1-6
cdr3_aa: CASKGGSYNSPLHF
cdr3_nt: TGTGCCAGCAAGGGGGGTTCCTATAATTCACCCCTCCACTTT

d_call: -
v_call: TRBV5-4
j_call: TRBJ1-2
cdr3_aa: CASTRGGVGYGYTF
cdr3_nt: TGTGCCAGCACCCGGGGGGGGGTCGGCTATGGCTACACCTTC

d_call: -
v_call: TRBV11-1
j_call: TRBJ1-2
cdr3_aa: CASSLGDNNYGYTF
cdr3_nt: TGTGCCAGCAGCTTAGGGGACAACAACTATGGCTACACCTTC

d_call: TRBD1
v_call: TRBV3-1/TRBV3-2
j_call: TRBJ2-7
cdr3_aa: CASSLLTGAKIYEQYF
cdr3_nt: TGTGCCAGCAGCCTCCTTACAGGGGCAAAAATCTACGAGCAGTACTTC

d_call: -
v_call: TRBV19
j_call: TRBJ2-3
cdr3_aa: CATFSTDTQYF
cdr3_nt: TGTGCCACCTTCAGTACAGATACGCAGTATTTT

d_call: TRBD1
v_call: TRBV27
j_call: TRBJ1-4
cdr3_aa: CASSGGGFVEKLFF
cdr3_nt: TGTGCCAGCAGTGGAGGGGGCTTCGTGGAAAAACTGTTTTTT

d_call: -
v_call: TRBV30
j_call: TRBJ1-5
cdr3_aa: CAWSGQNNQPQHF
cdr3_nt: TGTGCCTGGAGTGGACAGAACAATCAGCCCCAGCATTTT

d_call: TRBD1
v_call: TRBV15
j_call: TRBJ2-7
cdr3_aa: CATSRAGQGSIEQYF
cdr3_nt: TGTGCCACCAGCAGAGCCGGACAGGGCTCTATCGAGCAGTACTTC

d_call: TRBD2
v_call: TRBV11-3
j_call: TRBJ2-2
cdr3_aa: CASQGASGGVGELFF
cdr3_nt: TGTGCCAGCCAGGGCGCTAGCGGGGGCGTCGGGGAGCTGTTTTTT

d_call: TRBD1
v_call: TRBV27
j_call: TRBJ1-1
cdr3_aa: CASSLTGAGQGSAFF
cdr3_nt: TGTGCCAGCAGTTTGACGGGAGCGGGACAGGGCTCAGCTTTCTTT

d_call: -
v_call: TRBV10-3
j_call: TRBJ1-1
cdr3_aa: CAISEAEANTEAFF
cdr3_nt: TGTGCCATCAGTGAGGCAGAAGCAAACACTGAAGCTTTCTTT

d_call: -
v_call: TRBV5-4
j_call: TRBJ2-7
cdr3_aa: CASSLGPGRYEQYF
cdr3_nt: TGTGCCAGCAGCTTGGGTCCAGGGAGGTACGAGCAGTACTTC

d_call: -
v_call: TRBV19
j_call: TRBJ1-6
cdr3_aa: CASTWSGIGNSPLHF
cdr3_nt: TGTGCCAGCACCTGGTCAGGTATTGGTAATTCACCCCTCCACTTT

d_call: -
v_call: TRBV7-2
j_call: TRBJ1-1
cdr3_aa: CASSRSTGAEAFF
cdr3_nt: TGTGCCAGCAGCCGAAGCACGGGCGCTGAAGCTTTCTTT

d_call: -
v_call: TRBV9
j_call: TRBJ1-1
cdr3_aa: CASSAGAAAKMNTEAFF
cdr3_nt: TGTGCCAGCAGCGCTGGGGCGGCAGCTAAAATGAACACTGAAGCTTTCTTT

d_call: -
v_call: TRBV29-1
j_call: TRBJ1-2
cdr3_aa: CSVEGGLPNGYTF
cdr3_nt: TGCAGCGTTGAAGGAGGACTCCCGAATGGCTACACCTTC

d_call: -
v_call: TRBV4-2
j_call: TRBJ1-1
cdr3_aa: CASSQEPETEAFF
cdr3_nt: TGTGCCAGCAGCCAAGAACCGGAGACTGAAGCTTTCTTT

d_call: -
v_call: TRBV11-2
j_call: TRBJ1-1
cdr3_aa: CASSFQALNTEAFF
cdr3_nt: TGTGCCAGCAGCTTCCAGGCCCTGAACACTGAAGCTTTCTTT

d_call: -
v_call: TRBV28
j_call: TRBJ1-5
cdr3_aa: CASSSRGLNQPQHF
cdr3_nt: TGTGCCAGCAGTTCACGGGGCCTTAATCAGCCCCAGCATTTT

d_call: -
v_call: TRBV5-1
j_call: TRBJ1-1
cdr3_aa: CASTGDTEAFF
cdr3_nt: TGCGCCAGCACCGGCGACACTGAAGCTTTCTTT

d_call: TRBD1
v_call: TRBV11-1
j_call: TRBJ2-7
cdr3_aa: CASSRSGTGYEQYF
cdr3_nt: TGTGCCAGCAGTCGATCGGGGACAGGGTACGAGCAGTACTTC

d_call: -
v_call: TRBV6-5
j_call: TRBJ1-5
cdr3_aa: CASSYSKGAQPQHF
cdr3_nt: TGTGCCAGCAGTTACTCGAAAGGGGCCCAGCCCCAGCATTTT

d_call: -
v_call: TRBV19
j_call: TRBJ1-5
cdr3_aa: CASKRTLSNQPQHF
cdr3_nt: TGTGCCAGTAAGAGAACTCTTAGCAATCAGCCCCAGCATTTT

d_call: -
v_call: TRBV30
j_call: TRBJ1-2
cdr3_aa: CAWSFLGARGYTF
cdr3_nt: TGTGCCTGGAGTTTCTTGGGGGCGAGAGGCTACACCTTC

d_call: TRBD1
v_call: TRBV7-9
j_call: TRBJ2-7
cdr3_aa: CASSPGTVSSYEQYF
cdr3_nt: TGTGCCAGCAGCCCCGGGACAGTGAGCTCCTACGAGCAGTACTTC